This TCR beta chain was found in a study of identifying expanded T cells in peripheral blood. Study-level points and caveats: Differentially abundant clones: around 1.2 between replicates, approximately 16 at about 13 days, under 25 at four.

No infections or other immune events were documented during collection. The J segment lost 2 bases and the V segment lost 4 bases, leaving 1 base of the junction unmatched. Per the germline V gene, CDR1 is SQVTM and CDR2 is ANQGSEA. This CDR3 comprises 15 residues. Generated by immunoSEQ multiplex PCR, the TCRdb table keeps only in-frame clones and is missing some. Of about 58,000 clones listed, 89% are singletons. Note on this clone: Its antigen is unknown.

The source of this sequence is a person aged 18 to 75 in good health. The genes are TRBV29-1 and TRBJ2-6; 11 nucleotides line up with TRBD1. The sample was blood. CDR3 loop: CSVVGQGAGANVLTF. CDR3 coding DNA: TGCAGCGTTGTGGGACAGGGGGCTGGGGCCAACGTCCTGACTTTC.